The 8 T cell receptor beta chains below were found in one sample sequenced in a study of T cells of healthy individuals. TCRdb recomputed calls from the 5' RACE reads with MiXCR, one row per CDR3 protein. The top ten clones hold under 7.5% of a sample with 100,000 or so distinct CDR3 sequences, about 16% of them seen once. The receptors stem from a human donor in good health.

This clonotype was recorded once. The CDR3 DNA reads as TGCAGTGCTAGAGATCGGTGTAGCGGGGAAGTCGGGGAGCTGTTTTTT. It yields the protein CSARDRCSGEVGELFF. V usage is TRBV20-1 and J usage is TRBJ2-2, with 8 positions matching TRBD2. The V gene end was trimmed by 0 bases and the J gene end by 7 bases; junction bases not matched to a gene: 10. The CDR3 has 16 amino acids. Germline lookup yields CDR1 DFQATT and CDR2 SNEGSKA (reference sequence).

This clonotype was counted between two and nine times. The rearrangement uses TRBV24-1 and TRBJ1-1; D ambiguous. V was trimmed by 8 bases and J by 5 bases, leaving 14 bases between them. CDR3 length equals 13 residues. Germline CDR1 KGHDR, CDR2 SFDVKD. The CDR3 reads CATTESLGTEAFF. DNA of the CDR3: TGTGCCACCACCGAATCACTTGGGACTGAAGCTTTCTTT.

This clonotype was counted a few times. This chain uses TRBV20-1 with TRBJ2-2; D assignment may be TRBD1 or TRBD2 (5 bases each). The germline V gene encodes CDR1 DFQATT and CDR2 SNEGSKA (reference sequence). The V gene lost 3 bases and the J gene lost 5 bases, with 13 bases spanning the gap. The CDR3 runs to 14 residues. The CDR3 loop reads CSASEGWGTGELFF. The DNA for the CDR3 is TGCAGTGCTAGTGAGGGATGGGGGACCGGGGAGCTGTTTTTT.

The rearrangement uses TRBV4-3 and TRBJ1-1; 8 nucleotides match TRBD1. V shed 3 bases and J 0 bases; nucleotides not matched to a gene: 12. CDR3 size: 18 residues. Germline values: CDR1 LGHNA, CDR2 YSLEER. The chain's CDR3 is CASSHLTGESLMNTEAFF. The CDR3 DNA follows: TGCGCCAGCAGCCACTTGACAGGGGAGAGCCTCATGAACACTGAAGCTTTCTTT.

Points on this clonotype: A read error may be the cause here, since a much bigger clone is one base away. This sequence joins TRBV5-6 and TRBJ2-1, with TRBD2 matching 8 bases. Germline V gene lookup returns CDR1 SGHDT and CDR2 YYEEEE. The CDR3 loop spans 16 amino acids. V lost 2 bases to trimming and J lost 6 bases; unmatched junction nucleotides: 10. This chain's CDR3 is CASSFPRSGGVNEQFF. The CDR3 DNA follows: TGTGCCAGCAGCTTTCCGCGCAGCGGGGGTGTCAATGAGCAGTTCTTC.

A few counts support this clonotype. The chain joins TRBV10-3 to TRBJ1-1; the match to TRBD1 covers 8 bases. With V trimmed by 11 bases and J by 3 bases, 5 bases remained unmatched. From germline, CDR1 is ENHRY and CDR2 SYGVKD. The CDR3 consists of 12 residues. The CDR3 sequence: CASQTGDTEAFF. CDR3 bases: TGTGCCTCTCAGACAGGGGACACTGAAGCTTTCTTT.

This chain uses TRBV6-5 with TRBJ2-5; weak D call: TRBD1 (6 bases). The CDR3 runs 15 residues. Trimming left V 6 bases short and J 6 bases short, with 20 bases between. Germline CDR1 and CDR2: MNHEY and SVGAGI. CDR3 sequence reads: CASRNRVTDGKTQYF. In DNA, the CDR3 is TGTGCCAGCAGAAACAGGGTAACGGACGGGAAGACCCAGTACTTC.

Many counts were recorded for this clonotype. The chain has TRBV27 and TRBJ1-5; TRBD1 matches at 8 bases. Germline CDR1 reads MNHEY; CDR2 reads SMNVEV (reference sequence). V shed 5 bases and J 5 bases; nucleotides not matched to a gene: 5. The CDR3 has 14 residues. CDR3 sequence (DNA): TGTGCCAGCAGTCAAACAGGGGGGCATCAGCCCCAGCATTTT. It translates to CASSQTGGHQPQHF.